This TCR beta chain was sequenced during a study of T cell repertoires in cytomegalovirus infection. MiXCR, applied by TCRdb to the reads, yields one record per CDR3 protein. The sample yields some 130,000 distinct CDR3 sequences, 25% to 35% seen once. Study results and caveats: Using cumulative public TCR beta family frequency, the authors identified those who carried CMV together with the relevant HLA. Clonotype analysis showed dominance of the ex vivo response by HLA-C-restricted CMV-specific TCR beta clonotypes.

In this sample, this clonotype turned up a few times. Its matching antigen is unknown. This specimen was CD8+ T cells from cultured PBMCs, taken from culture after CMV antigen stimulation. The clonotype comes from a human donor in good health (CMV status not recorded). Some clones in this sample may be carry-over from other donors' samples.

Here the CDR3 DNA reads TGTGCCAGCAGCAGTACCCGGGACAGGGCCCACGAGCAGTACTTC. Translation: CASSSTRDRAHEQYF. V gene TRBV7-6 combines with J gene TRBJ2-7, with 9 positions matching TRBD1. The germline V gene encodes CDR1 SGHVS and CDR2 FNYEAQ. CDR3 length equals 15 residues. With V trimmed by 5 bases and J by 5 bases, 10 bases remained unmatched.